A single sample gave rise to the 16 T cell receptor beta chains below, sequenced in a study of T-cell reconstitution after alpha-beta-depleted transplantation in children. The TCRbeta library incorporated unique molecular identifiers. TCRdb fed the PCR reads into MiXCR, producing one record per CDR3 protein. The sample records around 580,000 distinct CDR3 sequences, roughly a quarter being singletons. Sequencing used PBMCs, obtained before TCRalphabeta/CD19-depleted stem cell transplant. The origin of the receptors is a boy younger than two with Wiskott-Aldrich syndrome, due to receive a stem cell transplant.

This clonotype was picked up a small number of times. The chain is built from TRBV5-1 and TRBJ2-7, with 8 bases lining up with TRBD1. The CDR3 contains 15 residues. V lost 5 bases, J lost 5 bases, and 12 bases stayed unmatched. Germline V gives CDR1 SGHRS, CDR2 YFSETQ. In nucleotides, the CDR3 is TGCGCCAGCAGAACCTCCCGGGACAGGACCAACGAGCAGTACTTC. Translated, it gives CASRTSRDRTNEQYF.

This clonotype was observed a few times. The chain links TRBV5-1 to TRBJ2-1, with 7 positions matching TRBD2. The CDR3 has 15 amino acids. The germline CDR1 and CDR2 sequences are SGHRS and YFSETQ. V lost 4 bases, J lost 4 bases, and 8 bases stayed unmatched. CDR3 loop: CASSTSGNIYNEQFF. As DNA, the CDR3 is TGCGCCAGCAGCACCAGCGGGAACATATACAATGAGCAGTTCTTC.

This clonotype occurred a few times. The rearrangement uses TRBV5-1 and TRBJ2-5; 7 nucleotides line up with TRBD1. Germline V lookup: CDR1 SGHRS, CDR2 YFSETQ. The CDR3 extends over 14 amino acids. The junction had 3 bases not matched to a gene; V was cut back by 1 base and J by 3 bases. The CDR3 DNA follows: TGCGCCAGCAGCTTGCAGGGGGTGGAAGAGACCCAGTACTTC. This sequence encodes CASSLQGVEETQYF.

This clonotype was counted many times. DNA for the CDR3: TGCGCCAGCAGCTTCCTAGCGGCCTACAATGAGCAGTTCTTC. Encoded protein: CASSFLAAYNEQFF. The gene calls are TRBV5-1 and TRBJ2-1; 7 nucleotides align to TRBD2. The CDR3 is 14 amino acids. The germline V gene encodes CDR1 SGHRS and CDR2 YFSETQ. With V trimmed by 2 bases and J by 2 bases, 1 base remained unmatched.

This clonotype was seen only a few times. V is TRBV2 and J is TRBJ1-2, with 10 bases that match TRBD1. The CDR3 sequence is 14 residues long. Germline V gene sequence: CDR1 SNHLY, CDR2 FYNNEI. The V and J ends lost 7 bases and 8 bases, in that order; junction bases with no gene match: 10. The CDR3 spells CASTSGTGVGGYTF. The CDR3 DNA reads TGTGCCAGCACTTCCGGGACAGGGGTTGGAGGCTACACCTTC.

This CDR3 is CASTSTSGYGEKLFF. CDR3 in DNA: TGCGCCAGCACCTCGACGTCGGGGTACGGTGAAAAACTGTTTTTT. The J gene is TRBJ1-4, the V gene TRBV5-1; D gene unclear. Germline V gene data show CDR1 as SGHRS and CDR2 as YFSETQ. Trimming removed 6 bases at V and 7 bases at J, with 19 bases between. The CDR3 loop spans 15 amino acids. Variable domain in full (rest from reference TRBV5-1 and TRBJ1-4): KAGVTQTPRYLIKTRGQQVTLSCSPISGHRSVSWYQQTPGQGLQFLFEYFSETQRNKGNFPGRFSGRQFSNSRSEMNVSTLELGDSALYLCASTSTSGYGEKLFFGSGTQLSVL.

V gene TRBV3-1 combines with J gene TRBJ2-2; D possibly corresponds to TRBD1 (5 bases). Germline V gene lookup returns CDR1 LGHDT and CDR2 YNNKEL (reference sequence). Trimming pared 1 base from V and 5 bases from J, leaving 14 bases between. This CDR3 spans 16 amino acids. For the CDR3, the DNA is TGTGCCAGCAGCCAAGGGGGCAGGGTATGGACCGGGGAGCTGTTTTTT. It specifies CASSQGGRVWTGELFF. Together with reference TRBV3-1 and TRBJ2-2, the CDR3 gives the full variable domain: DTAVSQTPKYLVTQMGNDKSIKCEQNLGHDTMYWYKQDSKKFLKIMFSYNNKELIINETVPNRFSPKSPDKAHLNLHINSLELGDSAVYFCASSQGGRVWTGELFFGEGSRLTVL.

J is TRBJ1-4 and V is TRBV20-1; unclear D gene. Germline lookup yields CDR1 DFQATT and CDR2 SNEGSKA (reference sequence). This CDR3 region has 15 residues. The V end was cut by 1 base, the J end by 8 bases, with 17 bases between. The CDR3 coding sequence is TGCAGTGCTAGAGGGGCTATTGGGCGGGAAGAAAAACTGTTTTTT. Protein: CSARGAIGREEKLFF.

The chain is built from TRBV15 and TRBJ1-2; D unresolved. The CDR3 covers 14 residues. The germline V gene has CDR1 LNHNV and CDR2 YYDKDF (reference sequence). With 3 bases removed from V and 1 base from J, the gap between germline ends came to 9 bases. The CDR3 nucleotides are TGTGCCACCAGCAGCTCGCTTATTAACTATGGCTACACCTTC. This sequence encodes CATSSSLINYGYTF. The full variable domain, rest sourced from reference TRBV15 and TRBJ1-2, is DAMVIQNPRYQVTQFGKPVTLSCSQTLNHNVMYWYQQKSSQAPKLLFHYYDKDFNNEADTPDNFQSRRPNTSFCFLDIRSPGLGDTAMYLCATSSSLINYGYTFGSGTRLTVV.

This clonotype was recorded many times. V gene TRBV7-8 combines with J gene TRBJ2-7, with a tentative D call TRBD2 (6 bases). This CDR3 region has 14 residues. Germline V gene data show CDR1 as SGHVS and CDR2 as FQNEAQ. Between the trimmed V and J ends, which lost 2 bases and 0 bases, there was a span of 8 bases. CDR3 coding DNA: TGTGCCAGCAGCTTACGGCGGGACTCCTACGAGCAGTACTTC. It encodes CASSLRRDSYEQYF.

This chain joins TRBV19 and TRBJ2-1; possible D gene TRBD1, 6 bases. Deletions cut 6 bases from V and 6 bases from J, with 15 bases between. Germline values: CDR1 LNHDA, CDR2 SQIVND (reference sequence). The length of the CDR3 is 14 residues. The CDR3 nucleotides are TGTGCCAGTAGCCCGGTCAGGGGCAGCAATGAGCAGTTCTTC. Amino acid sequence: CASSPVRGSNEQFF.

V is TRBV2 and J is TRBJ2-1; D possibly matches TRBD1 or TRBD2 (7 bases each). Deletions cut 6 bases from V and 4 bases from J, with 19 bases between. The V gene's germline CDR1 is SNHLY and CDR2 FYNNEI. This CDR3 contains 16 residues. The DNA of the CDR3 is TGTGCCAGCAGCCAAAGGGGGCTAGCGGTATACAATGAGCAGTTCTTC. It codes for CASSQRGLAVYNEQFF.

In its sample, this clonotype was seen a few times. The rearrangement joins TRBV12-3 or TRBV12-4 to TRBJ2-2; D not resolved. This CDR3 spans 16 amino acids. The V end was cut by 7 bases, the J end by 3 bases, with 18 bases between. CDR3 DNA: TGTGCCAGCACGGTTCGGGTAACCCGGTACACCGGGGAGCTGTTTTTT. It is translated as CASTVRVTRYTGELFF.

The chain joins TRBV3-1 to TRBJ2-4; no firm D call. The CDR3 spans 17 residues. Germline CDR1 reads LGHDT; CDR2 reads YNNKEL (reference sequence). Deletions cut 0 bases from V and 0 bases from J, with 12 bases between. CDR3 residues: CASSQDALTLAKNIQYF. The CDR3 nucleotides read TGTGCCAGCAGCCAAGATGCGTTGACCTTAGCCAAAAACATTCAGTACTTC.

A few counts support this clonotype. V and J are TRBV20-1 and TRBJ1-5; D ambiguous. V was clipped by 1 base and J by 4 bases, with 11 bases between them. The CDR3 loop spans 14 amino acids. Germline CDR1 DFQATT, CDR2 SNEGSKA (reference sequence). CDR3: CSARVPGRNQPQHF. The CDR3 bases are TGCAGTGCTAGAGTTCCTGGACGGAATCAGCCCCAGCATTTT.

This clonotype was counted a few times. The chain is built from TRBV12-3 or TRBV12-4 and TRBJ2-2, with D perhaps TRBD2 (5 bases). Trimming took 2 bases from V and 1 from J, leaving 8 bases between them. This CDR3 is built from 15 residues. The CDR3: CASSLYGVNTGELFF. The CDR3 DNA reads TGTGCCAGCAGTTTATACGGGGTGAACACCGGGGAGCTGTTTTTT.